This T cell receptor (beta chain) emerged from a study of OX40 agonist ivuxolimab in advanced cancers. In terms of the full investigation: Ivuxolimab was an agonistic, fully human IgG2 monoclonal antibody directed against OX40 (CD134), a costimulatory receptor. Intravenous ivuxolimab was administered to patients every 2 weeks at six dose levels: 0.01, 0.1, 0.3, 1.5, 3 and 10 mg/kg. Among the approximately 54 dose-escalation patients, approximately 20 had hepatocellular carcinoma, 15 or so melanoma, 9 renal cell carcinoma and 9 head and neck cancer. A male proportion of 70% to 90% and a mean age of around 60 years, ranging from roughly 23 to 80, were recorded for the dose-escalation cohort. Patients were allowed to have had prior anti-PD-1, anti-PD-L1 or anti-CTLA-4 therapy, and around two fifths of the dose-escalation patients had been treated with checkpoint inhibitors. Three dose-escalation patients achieved partial responses, one with hepatocellular carcinoma and two with cutaneous melanoma. Peripheral TCRbeta sequencing aimed to test whether ivuxolimab altered TCR sequence diversity and caused clonal T-cell expansion. The paper covers the monotherapy dose-escalation part of the phase I ivuxolimab trial, which included N = 52 patients.

The trial excluded patients who had a history of autoimmune disease or who were on systemic immunosuppression. In every dose cohort, peripheral blood was drawn for TCR sequencing at baseline, cycle 4 day 1, and cycle 7 day 1. The samples were taken from a phase I, first-in-human, multicenter, open-label dose-escalation trial of ivuxolimab. Adults with locally advanced or metastatic melanoma, renal cell carcinoma, hepatocellular carcinoma or head and neck squamous cell carcinoma were enrolled in the trial. Before TCR sequencing, CD4+ and CD8+ T cells were separately sorted from peripheral blood. To sequence the TCRbeta CDR3 region, genomic DNA was isolated from the sorted cells. TCRbeta CDR3 regions were sequenced using the immunoSEQ Assay. This is the immuneACCESS table as TCRdb keeps it, with only in-frame sequences that have V and J called. A part of the clones is gone; compared with another copy, unresolved V genes explain less than half, and the rest is unexplained. This sample gives roughly 83,000 clones in total; 65% to 85% of them show up just once. The top ten constitute less than 9.5% of the sample.

Taken from the germline V gene (reference sequence), the CDR1 and CDR2 loops are LNHNV and YYDKDF. Cut back by 5 bases and 6 bases, the V and J ends lie 18 bases apart. The CDR3 runs 15 residues from the cysteine to the phenylalanine. Only the CDR3 region is kept as DNA, spanning 45 bases read in frame from base 1. What the study reported, not specific to this receptor: After ivuxolimab, expanded clones were on average more numerous among CD8+ T cells than among CD4+ T cells. Low levels of normalized T-cell clonal expansion were also seen in some patients who did not respond. The antigen specificity of the peripheral T cells that underwent clonal expansion was not determined. In the 0.1-3.0 mg/kg groups, partial responders were among the patients with the lowest normalized peripheral clonal expansion, particularly in CD8+ T cells. At doses of 0.1 to 3.0 mg/kg, clonal expansion of both CD4+ and CD8+ T cells in blood was seen between baseline and week 6.

Turning to this clone: Its target antigen remains unknown. Per-base qualities were not stored, and no clone one base away is much larger.

The rearranged segments are TRBV15 and TRBJ2-3; perhaps TRBD2 is the D gene, with 5 bases matching. This TCR was sampled from an adult with an advanced solid tumor such as melanoma, head and neck, liver or kidney cancer. The sequencing used CD4+ or CD8+ T cells sorted from blood, collected in a trial of the OX40 agonist ivuxolimab. The DNA is as follows: TGTGCCACCAGCGCGGGCCTAGCCGAGGTGGATACGCAGTATTTT. This is translated as CATSAGLAEVDTQYF.